This passage covers 30 T cell receptor beta chains from one sample sequenced in a study of metastatic and nonmetastatic thyroid tumors. TCRdb reanalyzed the PCR reads via MiXCR. The sample consists of 15,000 to 20,000 clones, about 32% of them appearing once. Among the patients, none had received any treatment before thyroid surgery. Sequencing was performed on tumor tissue. All receptors come from a female donor with papillary thyroid cancer or a benign thyroid nodule (not recorded which). Some clones in this sample may be carry-over from other donors' samples.

This clone was found many times. Since no conserved phenylalanine or tryptophan closes the CDR3, a read error is the likely cause. The limits of the CDR3 on the DNA are not certain, so only TCRdb's listed CDR3 is given. The rearrangement links TRBV6-1 to TRBJ1-2; no DNA check was done on the table's D call, TRBD1. CDR1 is MNHNS and CDR2 is SASEGT in the germline V gene. The CDR3 length equals 11 residues, ends included. CDR3: CASSEKQGAGI.

This clone was seen just once. This chain joins TRBV5-1 and TRBJ2-7; D is perhaps TRBD1 (6 bases). V dropped 5 bases and J dropped 5 bases, with 11 bases sitting between them. Per the germline V gene, CDR1 is SGHRS and CDR2 is YFSETQ. This CDR3 has 12 amino acids. CDR3 coding DNA: TGCGCCAGCAGAACAGGGCTGAACGAGCAGTACTTC. Protein: CASRTGLNEQYF.

The genes are TRBV30 and TRBJ1-5, with TRBD1 identical over 9 bases. The V gene end was trimmed by 5 bases and the J gene end by 2 bases; junction bases not matched to a gene: 4. The CDR3 sequence is 14 residues long. The germline V gene encodes CDR1 GTSNPN and CDR2 SVGIG (reference sequence). The CDR3 DNA is TGTGCCTGGGACAGGGGGATTGGCAATCAGCCCCAGCATTTT. It encodes CAWDRGIGNQPQHF.

The rearrangement uses TRBV30 and TRBJ1-5; D unclear. This CDR3 has 13 residues. Looked up from germline, CDR1 is GTSNPN and CDR2 is SVGIG (reference sequence). The V end lost 2 bases, the J end lost 7 bases, and 12 bases lay between the germline ends. In nucleotides, the CDR3 is TGTGCCTGGAGTCTTGGGGAGGCGCAGCCCCAGCATTTT. Its protein is CAWSLGEAQPQHF.

The chain links TRBV28 to TRBJ1-5; no clear D. This CDR3 contains 14 residues. V dropped 6 bases and J dropped 2 bases, with 11 bases sitting between them. The V gene's germline CDR1 is MDHEN and CDR2 SYDVKM. CDR3 residues: CASRPRGGNQPQHF. The CDR3 nucleotides are TGTGCCAGCAGGCCACGCGGAGGCAATCAGCCCCAGCATTTT.

The rearrangement links TRBV7-3 to TRBJ2-7; the match to TRBD2 covers 11 bases. The trim removed 4 bases at V and 6 bases at J, leaving 11 bases unmatched. The V gene's germline CDR1 is SGHTA and CDR2 FQGTGA. This CDR3 is 16 amino acids long. In DNA, the CDR3 is TGTGCCAGCAGCTCCGGGACTAGCGGCCAATTCGTCGAGCAGTACTTC. The encoded protein is CASSSGTSGQFVEQYF.

The chain links TRBV30 to TRBJ2-3, with 14 bases identical to TRBD2. Germline V lookup: CDR1 GTSNPN, CDR2 SVGIG (reference sequence). The V and J ends lost 3 bases and 5 bases, in that order; junction bases with no gene match: 4. The CDR3 covers 15 residues. The CDR3 DNA is TGTGCCTGGAGACCGGGACTAGCGGGAGTAGATACGCAGTATTTT. Its translation: CAWRPGLAGVDTQYF.

This clone was recorded many times. This may be a read error: a much more frequent sequence differs by one nucleotide. A read error is likely, as this CDR3 ends without the conserved phenylalanine or tryptophan. This chain joins TRBV7-9 and TRBJ2-5; D not certain. Per the germline V gene, CDR1 is SEHNR and CDR2 is FQNEAQ (reference sequence). V was clipped by 3 bases and J by 1 base, with 6 bases between them. This CDR3 is built from 13 residues. DNA of the CDR3: TGTGCCAGCAGCTTTGCAAGCCAAGAGACCCAGTACCTC. It encodes CASSFASQETQYL.

This clone occurred many times. The V call is TRBV7-9, the J call TRBJ1-5; D not resolved. Germline values: CDR1 SEHNR, CDR2 FQNEAQ (reference sequence). The length of the CDR3 is 14 residues. Trimming stripped 1 base from V and 6 bases from J, with 10 bases between. CDR3 nucleotides: TGTGCCAGCAGCTTAGGAGGCTTTGGTCAGCCCCAGCATTTT. It codes for CASSLGGFGQPQHF.

This clone has just a few counts. The chain links TRBV6-1 to TRBJ2-7; D is perhaps TRBD2 (5 bases). The CDR3 is made up of 13 amino acids. Germline CDR1 reads MNHNS; CDR2 reads SASEGT. Between the trimmed V and J ends, which lost 3 bases and 2 bases, there was a span of 8 bases. CDR3 amino acids: CASSDGETYEQYF. CDR3 DNA sequence: TGTGCCAGCAGTGACGGGGAGACCTACGAGCAGTACTTC.

This clone is deemed medium-sized. This sequence joins TRBV2 and TRBJ1-5, with D unresolved. The germline V gene has CDR1 SNHLY and CDR2 FYNNEI. Trimming left V 4 bases short and J 0 bases short, with 7 bases between. The length of the CDR3 is 14 residues. The CDR3 DNA is TGTGCCAGCAGTGTCCTCGCTAGCAATCAGCCCCAGCATTTT. Translating gives CASSVLASNQPQHF.

This clone has a handful of counts. The V gene is TRBV6-1, the J gene TRBJ1-6; TRBD1 might be the D (5 bases). The V gene's germline CDR1 is MNHNS and CDR2 SASEGT. V was cut by 1 base and J by 8 bases, with 12 bases left in between. The CDR3 has 15 residues. Written as DNA, the CDR3 is TGTGCCAGCAGTGAAGTTAGGGGTCGGGATTCACCCCTCCACTTT. The encoded protein is CASSEVRGRDSPLHF.

This clone was seen ten or more times. This sequence joins TRBV6-1 and TRBJ2-3; D is possibly TRBD2 (7 bases). Germline lookup yields CDR1 MNHNS and CDR2 SASEGT. Trimming pared 0 bases from V and 1 base from J, leaving 11 bases between. CDR3 size: 16 residues. CDR3 bases: TGTGCCAGCAGTGAAGCGCCGGGGGGCGGCACAGATACGCAGTATTTT. It encodes CASSEAPGGGTDTQYF.

The sample holds many counts of this clone. The CDR3, as DNA: TGCGCCAGCAGCTTGGGACGTAGCGGGGGTCCTCTGAGCACAGATACGCAGTATTTT. This gives the protein CASSLGRSGGPLSTDTQYF. The chain joins TRBV5-1 to TRBJ2-3; 9 bases are shared with TRBD2. CDR3 length equals 19 residues. Germline values: CDR1 SGHRS, CDR2 YFSETQ. After removal of 0 bases from V and 0 bases from J, the junction contained 11 bases not matched to a gene. The full variable domain, rest sourced from reference TRBV5-1 and TRBJ2-3, is KAGVTQTPRYLIKTRGQQVTLSCSPISGHRSVSWYQQTPGQGLQFLFEYFSETQRNKGNFPGRFSGRQFSNSRSEMNVSTLELGDSALYLCASSLGRSGGPLSTDTQYFGPGTRLTVL.

This clone was picked up many times. The chain couples TRBV5-6 to TRBJ2-1; TRBD1 is a possible D gene (5 bases). The CDR3 totals 15 residues. The germline CDR1 and CDR2 sequences are SGHDT and YYEEEE. With 2 bases removed from V and 2 bases from J, the gap between germline ends came to 11 bases. CDR3 amino acids: CASSLGVGPYNEQFF. DNA of the CDR3: TGTGCCAGCAGCTTAGGGGTGGGCCCCTACAATGAGCAGTTCTTC.

This clone occurred a few times. The genes are TRBV5-1 and TRBJ2-3; a possible D gene is TRBD2 (7 bases). The CDR3 sequence is 14 residues long. Germline lookup yields CDR1 SGHRS and CDR2 YFSETQ. V lost 6 bases, J lost 5 bases, and 16 bases lay in between. The chain's CDR3 is CASMEGGPGDTQYF. CDR3 DNA sequence: TGCGCCAGCATGGAGGGGGGGCCGGGAGATACGCAGTATTTT.

The CDR3 DNA is TGTGCCAGCAGCTTGCTGGGACAGGGTTTTCCCGGGGAGCTGTTTTTT. Translating it yields CASSLLGQGFPGELFF. The chain carries TRBV5-5 and TRBJ2-2; 9 bases align to TRBD1. Germline V gene sequence: CDR1 SGHKS, CDR2 YYEKEE (reference sequence). The CDR3 runs to 16 residues. With V trimmed by 1 base and J by 6 bases, 7 bases remained unmatched.

At least ten counts were recorded for this clone. Possible read error: a much larger clone is one base away. The same CDR3 also results from other DNA sequences found in this sample. The genes are TRBV10-3 and TRBJ1-1; D ambiguous. Germline CDR1 and CDR2: ENHRY and SYGVKD. CDR3 length: 15 amino acids. The CDR3 reads CAISESQDLNTEAFF. The CDR3 DNA follows: TGTGCCATCAGTGAGTCTCAGGATCTGAACACTGAAGCGTTCTTT.

J is TRBJ1-1 and V is TRBV7-6; TRBD1 matches 7 bases. The germline CDR1 and CDR2 sequences are SGHVS and FNYEAQ. J lost 7 bases, V lost 4 bases, and 6 bases had no gene match. The CDR3 contains 13 residues. CDR3 amino acids: CASSSTGSVEAFF. In DNA form, the CDR3 reads TGTGCCAGCAGCTCGACAGGGAGTGTTGAAGCTTTCTTT.

V and J are TRBV11-3 and TRBJ2-7; 10 bases fit TRBD2. V lost 0 bases, J lost 4 bases, and 3 bases stayed unmatched. CDR1 SGHNT and CDR2 YENEEA come from the germline V gene. This CDR3 spans 15 amino acids. The CDR3 sequence: CASSLDVSGRYEQYF. In DNA, the CDR3 is TGTGCCAGCAGCTTAGATGTTAGCGGGAGGTACGAGCAGTACTTC.

This clone is termed medium-sized. V is TRBV20-1 and J is TRBJ1-5, with 7 bases fitting TRBD1. Germline V gives CDR1 DFQATT, CDR2 SNEGSKA (reference sequence). J lost 0 bases, V lost 6 bases, and 11 bases had no gene match. The CDR3 covers 16 residues. CDR3 nucleotide sequence: TGCAGTGCGAGGAGCAGGGGGAAGAATAGCAATCAGCCCCAGCATTTT. This codes for CSARSRGKNSNQPQHF.

The chain couples TRBV19 to TRBJ2-7, with 8 bases lining up with TRBD2. The CDR3 sequence is 15 residues long. Germline lookup yields CDR1 LNHDA and CDR2 SQIVND (reference sequence). The V and J ends lost 2 bases and 5 bases, in that order; junction bases with no gene match: 8. The CDR3 sequence: CASSIMIGGRHEQYF. CDR3 in DNA: TGTGCCAGTAGTATAATGATTGGCGGGAGGCACGAGCAGTACTTC.

V and J are TRBV6-1 and TRBJ1-1; 9 nucleotides align to TRBD1. Germline CDR1 reads MNHNS; CDR2 reads SASEGT. The CDR3 has 15 amino acids. The V gene end was trimmed by 3 bases and the J gene end by 1 base; junction bases not matched to a gene: 3. This CDR3 is CASSDPGQGNTEAFF. The CDR3, as DNA: TGTGCCAGCAGTGATCCGGGACAGGGGAACACTGAAGCTTTCTTT.

This chain connects TRBV28 to TRBJ2-3; 10 nucleotides line up with TRBD2. From germline, CDR1 is MDHEN and CDR2 SYDVKM. Unmatched junction bases numbered 11, after V lost 4 bases and J lost 1 base. The CDR3 length is 18 residues. The CDR3 is CASSSQAGGPPGTDTQYF. The DNA of the CDR3 is TGTGCCAGCAGTTCCCAAGCGGGAGGGCCCCCAGGCACAGATACGCAGTATTTT.

The gene calls are TRBV6-1 and TRBJ1-1; no firm D call. Trimming stripped 5 bases from V and 1 base from J, with 11 bases between. Looked up from germline, CDR1 is MNHNS and CDR2 is SASEGT. The CDR3 consists of 14 residues. The CDR3 sequence: CASSTTMGNTEAFF. Written as DNA, the CDR3 is TGTGCCAGCAGTACGACAATGGGGAACACTGAAGCTTTCTTT.

The chain recombines TRBV9 with TRBJ1-2, with D possibly matching TRBD1 (5 bases). Germline V lookup: CDR1 SGDLS, CDR2 YYNGEE. The CDR3 is 12 amino acids. Trimming pared 2 bases from V and 4 bases from J, leaving 6 bases between. The CDR3 is CASSVGGYGYTF. For the CDR3, the DNA is TGTGCCAGCAGCGTCGGGGGCTATGGCTACACCTTC.

The J gene is TRBJ2-1, the V gene TRBV7-2; D remains unclear. V was shortened by 5 bases and J by 0 bases, with 8 bases between the two germline ends. Germline V gene lookup returns CDR1 SGHTA and CDR2 FQGNSA. CDR3 length: 14 amino acids. The DNA of the CDR3 is TGTGCCAGCAGCACCCGATTCTCCTACAATGAGCAGTTCTTC. The encoded protein is CASSTRFSYNEQFF. Combining the CDR3 with reference TRBV7-2 and TRBJ2-1 gives the whole variable domain GAGVSQSPSNKVTEKGKDVELRCDPISGHTALYWYRQSLGQGLEFLIYFQGNSAPDKSGLPSDRFSAERTGGSVSTLTIQRTQQEDSAVYLCASSTRFSYNEQFFGPGTRLTVL.

The chain joins TRBV30 to TRBJ2-7, with D perhaps matching TRBD2 (5 bases). The CDR3 is 14 residues long. V lost 2 bases and J 3 bases, leaving 14 bases between the germline ends. CDR1 is GTSNPN, CDR2 SVGIG, per germline (reference sequence). The CDR3 protein is CAWSTGGGGYEQYF. DNA of the CDR3: TGTGCCTGGAGTACTGGAGGAGGAGGCTACGAGCAGTACTTC.

This clone was detected ten times or more. This rearrangement joins TRBV2 to TRBJ2-3, with D maybe TRBD2 (5 bases). Germline V gives CDR1 SNHLY, CDR2 FYNNEI. V lost 5 bases, J lost 0 bases, and 6 bases lay in between. The CDR3 runs to 13 residues. The DNA for the CDR3 is TGTGCCAGCAGTCAGCGGAGCACAGATACGCAGTATTTT. It is translated as CASSQRSTDTQYF.

By frequency in the sample, this clone is medium-sized (0.01 to 0.1%). The rearrangement joins TRBV5-1 to TRBJ1-2, with D tentatively TRBD1 (6 bases). The CDR3 sequence is 15 residues long. Germline assignment: CDR1 SGHRS and CDR2 YFSETQ. Trimming pared 4 bases from V and 5 bases from J, leaving 18 bases between. The CDR3 loop reads CASSLVVDRLYGYTF. The CDR3 DNA is TGCGCCAGCAGCCTGGTCGTCGACAGGCTTTATGGCTACACCTTC.